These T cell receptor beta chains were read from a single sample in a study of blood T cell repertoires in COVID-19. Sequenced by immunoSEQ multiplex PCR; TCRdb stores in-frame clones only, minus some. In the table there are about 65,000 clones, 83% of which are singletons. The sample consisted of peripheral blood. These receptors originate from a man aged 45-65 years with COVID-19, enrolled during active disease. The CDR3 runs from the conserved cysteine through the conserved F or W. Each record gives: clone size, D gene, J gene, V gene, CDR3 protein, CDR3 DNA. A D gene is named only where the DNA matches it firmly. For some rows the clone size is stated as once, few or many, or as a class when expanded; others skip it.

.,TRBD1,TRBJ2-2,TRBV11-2,CASSQQGWNTGELFF,TGTGCCAGCAGCCAACAGGGGTGGAACACCGGGGAGCTGTTTTTT
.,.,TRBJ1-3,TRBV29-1,CSVSQGSGNTIYF,TGCAGCGTTTCACAGGGTTCTGGAAACACCATATATTTT
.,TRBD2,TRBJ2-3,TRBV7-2,CASSLVAGGGPDTQYF,TGTGCCAGCAGCTTAGTAGCGGGAGGGGGACCAGATACGCAGTATTTT
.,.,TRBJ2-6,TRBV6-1,CASSEESDRSWIKVLTF,TGTGCCAGCAGTGAAGAATCGGACAGATCTTGGATTAAGGTCCTGACTTTC
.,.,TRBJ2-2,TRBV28,CASSQSRAANTGELFF,TGTGCCAGCAGCCAGTCCAGGGCAGCGAACACCGGGGAGCTGTTTTTT
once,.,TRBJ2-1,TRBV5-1,CASSLPLTGAYNEQFF,TGCGCCAGCAGCCTACCTCTAACCGGTGCTTACAATGAGCAGTTCTTC
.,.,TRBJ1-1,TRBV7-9,CASSGPAGLDTEAFF,TGTGCCAGCAGCGGCCCCGCGGGCTTGGACACTGAAGCTTTCTTT
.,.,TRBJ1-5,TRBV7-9,CASTLGQSNQPQHF,TGTGCCAGCACCCTCGGACAGTCCAATCAGCCCCAGCATTTT
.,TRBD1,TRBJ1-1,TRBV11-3,CASSLGQGGGAFF,TGTGCCAGCAGCTTAGGACAGGGCGGTGGAGCTTTCTTT
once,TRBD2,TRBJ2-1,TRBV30,CAWSGLADNEQFF,TGTGCCTGGAGTGGCCTAGCGGACAATGAGCAGTTCTTC
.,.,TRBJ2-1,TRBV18,CASSEARGLGNEQFF,TGTGCCAGCTCAGAAGCGAGGGGGTTAGGCAATGAGCAGTTCTTC